This T cell receptor beta chain emerged from a study of OX40 agonist ivuxolimab in advanced cancers. The data were produced by immunoSEQ multiplex PCR, yet TCRdb's version contains in-frame clones alone and is incomplete. The table includes tens of thousands of clones, 85% to 90% detected once. V gave up 5 bases and J gave up 0 bases, with 17 bases separating them. The CDR3 is made up of 17 amino acids. Germline V CDR1 and CDR2: SEHNR, FQNEAQ (reference sequence). The study sampled blood at baseline, cycle 4 day 1, and cycle 7 day 1. The receptor was isolated from an adult with an advanced solid tumor such as melanoma, head and neck, liver or kidney cancer. The chain recombines TRBV7-9 with TRBJ1-3, with unresolved D. Sequenced here: CD4+ or CD8+ T cells sorted from blood, sampled in a trial of the OX40 agonist ivuxolimab. This CDR3 is CASSPRGGRSSGNTIYF. CDR3 bases: TGTGCCAGCAGCCCCCGCGGAGGGCGAAGCTCTGGAAACACCATATATTTT.